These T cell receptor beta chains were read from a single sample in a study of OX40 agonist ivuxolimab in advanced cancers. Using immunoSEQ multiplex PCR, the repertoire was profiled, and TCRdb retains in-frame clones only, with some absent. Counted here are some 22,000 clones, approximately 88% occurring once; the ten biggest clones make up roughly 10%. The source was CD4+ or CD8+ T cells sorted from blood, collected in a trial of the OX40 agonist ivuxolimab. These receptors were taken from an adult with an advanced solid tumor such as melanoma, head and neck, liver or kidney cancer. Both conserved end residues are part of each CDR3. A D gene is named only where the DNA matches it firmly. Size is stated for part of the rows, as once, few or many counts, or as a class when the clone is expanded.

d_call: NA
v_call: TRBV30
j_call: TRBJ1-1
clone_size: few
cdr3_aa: CAWSVLSEAFF
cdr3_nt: TGTGCCTGGAGTGTACTGTCTGAAGCTTTCTTT

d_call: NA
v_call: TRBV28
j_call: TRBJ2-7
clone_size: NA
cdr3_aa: CASDTGGYEQYF
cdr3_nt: TGTGCCAGCGACACTGGCGGATACGAGCAGTACTTC

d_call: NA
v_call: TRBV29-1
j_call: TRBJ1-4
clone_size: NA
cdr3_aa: CSVAPSNEKLFF
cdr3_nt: TGCAGCGTTGCCCCCAGCAATGAAAAACTGTTTTTT

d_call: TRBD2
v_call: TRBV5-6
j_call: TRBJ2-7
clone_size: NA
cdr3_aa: CASSLLSGSGYEQYF
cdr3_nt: TGTGCCAGCAGCTTGCTTAGCGGGAGTGGGTACGAGCAGTACTTC

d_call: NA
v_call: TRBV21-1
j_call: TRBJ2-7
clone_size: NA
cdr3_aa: CASSKALGRLHEQYF
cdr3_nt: TGTGCCAGCAGCAAAGCGCTTGGCAGACTCCACGAGCAGTACTTC

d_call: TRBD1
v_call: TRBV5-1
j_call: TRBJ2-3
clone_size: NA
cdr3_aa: CASSPGQGNTDTQYF
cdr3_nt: TGCGCCAGCAGCCCGGGACAGGGGAACACAGATACGCAGTATTTT

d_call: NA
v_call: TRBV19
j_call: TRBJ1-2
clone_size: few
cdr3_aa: CASSGEGFAYGYTF
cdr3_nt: TGTGCCAGTAGTGGAGAAGGGTTTGCCTATGGCTACACCTTC

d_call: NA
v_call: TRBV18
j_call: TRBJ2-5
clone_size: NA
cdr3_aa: CASSPREPQETQYF
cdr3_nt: TGTGCCAGCTCACCAAGAGAGCCCCAAGAGACCCAGTACTTC

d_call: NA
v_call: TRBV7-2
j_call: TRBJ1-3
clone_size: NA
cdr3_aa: CASSLGPSSGNTIYF
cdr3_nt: TGTGCCAGCAGCTTAGGTCCAAGCTCTGGAAACACCATATATTTT

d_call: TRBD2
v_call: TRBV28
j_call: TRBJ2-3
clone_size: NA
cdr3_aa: CATPRTPSGRAVTDTQYF
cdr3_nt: TGTGCCACCCCCAGAACCCCTAGCGGGAGGGCCGTCACAGATACGCAGTATTTT

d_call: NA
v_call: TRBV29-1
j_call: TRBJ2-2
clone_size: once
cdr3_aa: CSVETNANTGELFF
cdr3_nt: TGCAGCGTTGAGACCAACGCGAACACCGGGGAGCTGTTTTTT

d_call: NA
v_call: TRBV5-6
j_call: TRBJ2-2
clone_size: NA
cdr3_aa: CASSLAGWAGELFF
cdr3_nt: TGTGCCAGCAGCTTGGCCGGCTGGGCCGGGGAGCTGTTTTTT

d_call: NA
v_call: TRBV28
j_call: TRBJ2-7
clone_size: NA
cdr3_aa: CASSRPRESPYEQYF
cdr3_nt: TGTGCCAGCAGTCGACCCCGCGAGTCGCCCTACGAGCAGTACTTC

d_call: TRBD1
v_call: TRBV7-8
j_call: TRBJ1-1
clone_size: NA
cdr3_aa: CASSSGQDTEAFF
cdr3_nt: TGTGCCAGCAGCTCCGGACAGGACACTGAAGCTTTCTTT

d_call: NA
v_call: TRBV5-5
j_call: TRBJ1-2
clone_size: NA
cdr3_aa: CASSQPDSRSYGYTF
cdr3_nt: TGTGCCAGCAGCCAACCCGACAGCCGCTCCTATGGCTACACCTTC

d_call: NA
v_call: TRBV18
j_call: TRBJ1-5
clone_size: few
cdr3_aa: CASSLDTSNQPQHF
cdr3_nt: TGTGCCAGCTCGCTTGACACTAGCAATCAGCCCCAGCATTTT